The entry that follows covers one TCR beta chain sequence. The assay was immunoSEQ multiplex PCR, and TCRdb's table has in-frame clones only and misses some. The sample lists 35,000 to 50,000 clones; about four fifths were seen once. The data were taken from a study of lymphopenia after photon versus proton radiotherapy. CDR1 and CDR2 (germline): MDHEN, SYDVKM. V lost 3 bases, J lost 5 bases, and 19 bases lay in between. CDR3 length equals 16 residues. The sequence derives from an older woman with pancreatic cancer. The V gene is TRBV28, the J gene TRBJ1-1; a possible D gene is TRBD1 (6 bases). The material sequenced was peripheral blood, taken from a patient treated with proton-based radiotherapy. This CDR3 reads CASSLRGALGWTEAFF. CDR3 DNA: TGTGCCAGCAGTTTGAGGGGGGCATTAGGGTGGACTGAAGCTTTCTTT.